Listed below are T cell receptor beta chains from one sample, sequenced in a study of tumor-infiltrating lymphocytes in primary liver carcinoma. TCRdb re-derived calls from the multiplex PCR reads in MiXCR, one entry per CDR3 protein. The table shows about 300,000 distinct CDR3 sequences, with 65% occurring only once. Sequenced: peripheral blood. These receptors all stem from a man aged 40-49 years with primary liver carcinoma and hepatitis B virus infection. Both conserved end residues are part of each CDR3. The order of the fields is clone size, V gene, J gene, CDR3 protein. Clone size appears in some rows only: once, few, many, or a class for an expanded clone.

size: many; V: TRBV12-5; J: TRBJ2-1; CDR3: CASGQGAAEQFF
size: -; V: TRBV7-9; J: TRBJ1-2; CDR3: CASSFDLDYTF
size: -; V: TRBV23-1; J: TRBJ1-1; CDR3: CASSQFLGSLNTEAFF
size: -; V: TRBV6-6; J: TRBJ1-1; CDR3: CASSPPRALNTEAFF
size: -; V: TRBV29-1; J: TRBJ1-4; CDR3: CSVEVGINEKLFF
size: -; V: TRBV6-1; J: TRBJ2-4; CDR3: CVSSEAGDIQYF
size: -; V: TRBV6-2/TRBV6-3; J: TRBJ2-1; CDR3: CASSVTGTRVSEQFF
size: many; V: TRBV6-5; J: TRBJ1-2; CDR3: CASSKTGGAYTF
size: -; V: TRBV12-3/TRBV12-4; J: TRBJ2-7; CDR3: CARSFQGARYEQYF
size: -; V: TRBV6-2/TRBV6-3; J: TRBJ2-3; CDR3: CAISSTSGSSETDTQYF
size: -; V: TRBV28; J: TRBJ2-7; CDR3: CASSLSVPGNEQYF
size: -; V: TRBV6-2/TRBV6-3; J: TRBJ2-7; CDR3: CAGNQGLAGGRDEQYF
size: once; V: TRBV11-2; J: TRBJ1-1; CDR3: CASSLGLGTEALF
size: -; V: TRBV30; J: TRBJ1-5; CDR3: CAWRVPGGNQPQHF
size: -; V: TRBV7-9; J: TRBJ2-7; CDR3: CASSPRRTGAFYKQYF
size: -; V: TRBV6-2/TRBV6-3; J: TRBJ2-7; CDR3: CASSYSISSYGQYF
size: few; V: TRBV28; J: TRBJ2-7; CDR3: CASIEQGSAYEQYF
size: many; V: TRBV6-5; J: TRBJ1-3; CDR3: CASSYSRGSGNTIYF
size: -; V: TRBV5-1; J: TRBJ2-6; CDR3: CASSLRNLSSGANILTF
size: many; V: TRBV6-2/TRBV6-3; J: TRBJ2-3; CDR3: CASSQGWTSETDTQYF
size: -; V: TRBV29-1; J: TRBJ2-7; CDR3: CSVEGWGQGASSYEQYF
size: -; V: TRBV11-2; J: TRBJ2-7; CDR3: CASTLLAGGPNGQYF
size: -; V: TRBV2; J: TRBJ2-1; CDR3: CATSEDGGNEQFF
size: -; V: TRBV6-6; J: TRBJ2-7; CDR3: CASSYRTSYEQYF
size: few; V: TRBV28; J: TRBJ1-6; CDR3: CASSLPGGKGSPLHF
size: many; V: TRBV12-3/TRBV12-4; J: TRBJ2-7; CDR3: CASSMGAGGNYEQYF
size: -; V: TRBV6-1; J: TRBJ2-7; CDR3: CASSAGQGAYEQRF
size: -; V: TRBV11-2; J: TRBJ2-1; CDR3: CASCLVSGEGSEQFF
size: -; V: TRBV5-6; J: TRBJ1-1; CDR3: CASSLLVPANTEAFF
size: -; V: TRBV28; J: TRBJ2-1; CDR3: CASSLTSDYNEQFF
size: -; V: TRBV30; J: TRBJ2-1; CDR3: CAWSLGLAGVGNEQFF
size: many; V: TRBV6-1; J: TRBJ1-5; CDR3: CASSEAGVGIHSNQPQHF
size: -; V: TRBV5-5; J: TRBJ2-3; CDR3: CASGLTDGTDTQYF
size: once; V: TRBV29-1; J: TRBJ2-7; CDR3: CSTTRTGSSYEQYF
size: -; V: TRBV11-1; J: TRBJ2-1; CDR3: CASSPLEGLRYEQFF
size: -; V: TRBV7-3; J: TRBJ2-2; CDR3: CASSLMGGTGELFF
size: -; V: TRBV2; J: TRBJ2-2; CDR3: CASSGANTGELVF
size: -; V: TRBV6-5; J: TRBJ2-7; CDR3: CASSYSLSGPYEQYF
size: many; V: TRBV29-1; J: TRBJ1-1; CDR3: CSVASGQDTEAFF
size: -; V: TRBV6-5; J: TRBJ1-5; CDR3: CASGAGQWSNQPQHF
size: many; V: TRBV7-9; J: TRBJ2-2; CDR3: CASSHRDLFF
size: many; V: TRBV6-6; J: TRBJ1-4; CDR3: CASSSIGEKLFF
size: -; V: TRBV11-3; J: TRBJ1-2; CDR3: CASSERQSQGYTF
size: -; V: TRBV6-1; J: TRBJ1-5; CDR3: CTNRGSVKPQHF
size: -; V: TRBV20-1; J: TRBJ2-1; CDR3: CSARGGEGPVWGEQFF
size: -; V: TRBV11-1; J: TRBJ2-5; CDR3: CASSLELQETQYF
size: -; V: TRBV11-2; J: TRBJ1-1; CDR3: CTSNLSEWGGTEAVF
size: few; V: TRBV5-1; J: TRBJ2-7; CDR3: CASSIGTASFSSYEQYF
size: -; V: TRBV11-2; J: TRBJ2-7; CDR3: CASTGDLRYEQYF
size: -; V: TRBV6-2/TRBV6-3; J: TRBJ2-7; CDR3: CASSYSGRGDSYERYF
size: -; V: TRBV5-5; J: TRBJ2-7; CDR3: CASSLDPRPAGNYEQYF
size: -; V: TRBV30; J: TRBJ2-5; CDR3: CTWSLDRGETQYF
size: -; V: TRBV28; J: TRBJ2-2; CDR3: CASSWGGLLTGELFF
size: few; V: TRBV11-2; J: TRBJ1-1; CDR3: CTSSPGVSETFF